Listed below are T cell receptor beta chains from one sample, sequenced in a study of T cell responses to AZD1222 COVID-19 vaccine. Sequenced by immunoSEQ multiplex PCR; TCRdb stores in-frame clones only, minus some. This table holds 150,000 or so clones, less than 95% found once. The specimen was peripheral blood, collected on day 0 of AZD1222 vaccination. The receptors shown here come from an adult in good health. Each CDR3 is given without its conserved first and last residue. D genes are given only for firm matches. Rows may omit the clone size; those that give it use once, few, many or a size class.

d_call: NA; clone_size: NA; v_call: TRBV10-3; cdr3_length: 13; cdr3_aa: AIRTKLDVYYEQY
d_call: NA; clone_size: NA; v_call: TRBV6-5; cdr3_length: 10; cdr3_aa: ASSRGGAEAF
d_call: NA; clone_size: NA; v_call: TRBV6-5; cdr3_length: 10; cdr3_aa: ASSPGTGELF
d_call: NA; clone_size: once; v_call: TRBV5-1; cdr3_length: 14; cdr3_aa: ASSLGTAGSQETQY
d_call: NA; clone_size: NA; v_call: TRBV9; cdr3_length: 10; cdr3_aa: ASSVATGELF
d_call: NA; clone_size: NA; v_call: TRBV15; cdr3_length: 13; cdr3_aa: ATSRDRLPGYGYT
d_call: NA; clone_size: NA; v_call: TRBV7-2; cdr3_length: 11; cdr3_aa: ASSLVQGETQY
d_call: TRBD1; clone_size: NA; v_call: TRBV7-8; cdr3_length: 12; cdr3_aa: ASSPPGQGIPLH
d_call: TRBD1; clone_size: once; v_call: TRBV4-1; cdr3_length: 14; cdr3_aa: ASSQGSVRGFSEQY
d_call: NA; clone_size: NA; v_call: TRBV7-2; cdr3_length: 11; cdr3_aa: ASSLAGAPNEF
d_call: TRBD2; clone_size: many; v_call: TRBV30; cdr3_length: 13; cdr3_aa: AWTSGGAHTGELF
d_call: NA; clone_size: NA; v_call: TRBV7-8; cdr3_length: 13; cdr3_aa: ASSLLAGNREKLF
d_call: NA; clone_size: few; v_call: TRBV19; cdr3_length: 14; cdr3_aa: ASSWSGGPFSYEQY
d_call: NA; clone_size: NA; v_call: TRBV5-1; cdr3_length: 10; cdr3_aa: ASSLSGGELF
d_call: TRBD1; clone_size: NA; v_call: TRBV15; cdr3_length: 14; cdr3_aa: ATSRGPGTGGHEQF
d_call: TRBD2; clone_size: NA; v_call: TRBV19; cdr3_length: 12; cdr3_aa: ASSGLATYNEQF
d_call: TRBD1; clone_size: NA; v_call: TRBV9; cdr3_length: 13; cdr3_aa: ASSVTMDRAYGYT
d_call: TRBD1; clone_size: NA; v_call: TRBV2; cdr3_length: 12; cdr3_aa: ASSVLQGTYEQY
d_call: NA; clone_size: NA; v_call: TRBV4-3; cdr3_length: 10; cdr3_aa: ASSQVPGPQY
d_call: NA; clone_size: NA; v_call: TRBV6-4; cdr3_length: 12; cdr3_aa: ASRGSSYNSPLH
d_call: NA; clone_size: few; v_call: TRBV4-3; cdr3_length: 12; cdr3_aa: ASSRETGNYGYT
d_call: TRBD2; clone_size: NA; v_call: TRBV11-2; cdr3_length: 13; cdr3_aa: ASSLDRASGGEQY
d_call: TRBD2; clone_size: NA; v_call: TRBV6-1; cdr3_length: 13; cdr3_aa: ASSEASGGQYEQY
d_call: NA; clone_size: once; v_call: TRBV3-1/TRBV3-2; cdr3_length: 14; cdr3_aa: ASSQDGGPYRDTQY
d_call: TRBD2; clone_size: NA; v_call: TRBV5-1; cdr3_length: 15; cdr3_aa: ASSPLGGGLSSGELF
d_call: TRBD2; clone_size: NA; v_call: TRBV19; cdr3_length: 12; cdr3_aa: ASTPGRDGFEQF
d_call: NA; clone_size: NA; v_call: TRBV19; cdr3_length: 12; cdr3_aa: ASSPGQLNQPQH
d_call: NA; clone_size: few; v_call: TRBV6-5; cdr3_length: 13; cdr3_aa: ASYDTGTQSSPLH
d_call: NA; clone_size: NA; v_call: TRBV3-1/TRBV3-2; cdr3_length: 11; cdr3_aa: ASSPLPGGKLF
d_call: TRBD2; clone_size: NA; v_call: TRBV5-4; cdr3_length: 16; cdr3_aa: ASSLDQSGGPGTDTQY